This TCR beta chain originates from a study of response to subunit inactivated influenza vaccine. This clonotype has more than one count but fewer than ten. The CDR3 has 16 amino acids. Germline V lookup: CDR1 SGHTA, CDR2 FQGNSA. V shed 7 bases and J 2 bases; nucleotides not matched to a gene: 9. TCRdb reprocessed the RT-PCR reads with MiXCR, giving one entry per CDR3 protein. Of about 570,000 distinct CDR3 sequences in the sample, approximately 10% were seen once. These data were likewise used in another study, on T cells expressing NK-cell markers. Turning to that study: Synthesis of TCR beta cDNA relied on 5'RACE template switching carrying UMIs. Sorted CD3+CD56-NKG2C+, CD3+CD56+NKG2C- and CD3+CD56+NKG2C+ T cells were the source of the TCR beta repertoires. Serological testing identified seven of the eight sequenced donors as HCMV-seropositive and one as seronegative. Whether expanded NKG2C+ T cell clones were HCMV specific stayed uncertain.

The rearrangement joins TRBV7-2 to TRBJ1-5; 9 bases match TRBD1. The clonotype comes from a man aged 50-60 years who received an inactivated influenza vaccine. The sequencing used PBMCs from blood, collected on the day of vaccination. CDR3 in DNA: TGTGCCAGCAATTACGGGGACAGGGCGGGCAATCAGCCCCAGCATTTT. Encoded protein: CASNYGDRAGNQPQHF. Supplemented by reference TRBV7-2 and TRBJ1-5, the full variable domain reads GAGVSQSPSNKVTEKGKDVELRCDPISGHTALYWYRQSLGQGLEFLIYFQGNSAPDKSGLPSDRFSAERTGGSVSTLTIQRTQQEDSAVYLCASNYGDRAGNQPQHFGDGTRLSIL.